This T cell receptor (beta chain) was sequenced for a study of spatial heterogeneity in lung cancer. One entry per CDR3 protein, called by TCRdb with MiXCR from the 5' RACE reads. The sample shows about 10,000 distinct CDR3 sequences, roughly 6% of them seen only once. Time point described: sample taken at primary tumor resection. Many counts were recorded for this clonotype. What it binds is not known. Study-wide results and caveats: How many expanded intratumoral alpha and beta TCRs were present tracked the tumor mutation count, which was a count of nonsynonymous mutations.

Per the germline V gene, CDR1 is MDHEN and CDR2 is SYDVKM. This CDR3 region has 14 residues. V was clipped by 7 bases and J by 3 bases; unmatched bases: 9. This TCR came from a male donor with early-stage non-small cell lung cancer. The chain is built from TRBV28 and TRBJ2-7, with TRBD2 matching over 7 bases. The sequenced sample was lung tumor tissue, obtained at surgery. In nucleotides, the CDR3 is TGTGCCAGCATTCCCCGGGACTACTTCTACGAGCAGTACTTC. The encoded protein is CASIPRDYFYEQYF.